Here is one T cell receptor beta chain with its context. No cognate antigen has been identified for it. No base quality values were provided; no much bigger clone lies one nucleotide off. The cysteine opens and the phenylalanine closes a CDR3 of 14 amino acids. Only CDR3 DNA is held: 42 bases, read in frame from base 1. From the germline V gene (reference sequence), CDR1 is SEHNR and CDR2 is FQNEAQ. V is trimmed back by 3 bases and J by 6 bases, and the junction contains 1 base that no gene match accounts for. These data originate in a study of cytomegalovirus exposure and HLA in healthy donors (dated by TCRdb to 2015 to 2018). The study in broad terms: In an earlier analysis of approximately 640 of the donors, approximately 260 Gb of sequence data and approximately 100 million unique TCR beta sequences from roughly 190 million T cells were reported. To decide whether each TCR beta V gene segment behaved as functional or pseudogenic, an earlier analysis of 587 of the donors relied on high-throughput TCR beta sequencing. Approximately 310 gigabases of sequencing data and tens of millions of unique TCR sequences were included in an early release covering several hundred HLA-typed donors. The study aimed to test whether cataloging public T cell receptors could reveal signatures of past pathogen exposure. The genetic ancestry cluster associated with self-reported Caucasian donors included about 84% of the approximately 430 genotyped donors. Among about 370 genotyped donors of the cohort, an average of around 240,000 unique TCR beta nucleotide sequences was sequenced per donor, of which 15% to 20% were non-productive. Donor age, sex, ethnicity and CMV serostatus were compiled together with the repertoire data. In a later genetic analysis, genome-wide SNP genotypes for about 65% of the roughly 670 donors were used, and that subset was treated as a discovery cohort. Class I and class II HLA loci were covered by the typing at four-digit resolution. To study patterns of TCR occurrence, a later analysis re-analyzed previously published TCR beta repertoires from more than 550 donors and added high-resolution HLA genotyping. In addition to the first cohort of 666 subjects, a separate validation cohort of 130 or so different subjects was used. Typing coverage differed by locus: A, B, C, DRB1 and DQB1 were typed in about 629-630 donors, DQA1 in 522, DPA1 in around 580, and DPB1 in around 490. The study used immunosequencing to profile the T cell repertoires of more than 650 subjects and linked those repertoires to cytomegalovirus serostatus. All discovery cohort repertoires had been generated using a single sequencing platform. Five DR-DQ haplotypes were handled as single units for association and clustering because linkage in the cohort was strong. In the later analysis, no new phenotypic data were used to find candidate immune exposures; instead, reliance was placed on TCR beta sequences and their occurrence across donors. The study combined high-throughput TCR immunosequencing, statistical association of individual TCRs with disease status, and machine learning to predict cytomegalovirus infection status.

The cohort comprised fewer than 700 healthy bone marrow donors. At the time of sampling, all cohort members were nominally healthy, though unrecorded immune exposures were likely present. The donor tested CMV seronegative and was one of the 352 seronegative cohort members. A peripheral blood sample was collected from each donor, and TCR beta sequencing was performed on peripheral blood mononuclear cells. The Qiagen DNeasy Blood Extraction Kit was used to extract genomic DNA from the blood cell samples. Broad study findings and their caveats: According to the authors, the approach could potentially be generalized to other disease states and immunological phenotypes. Assigning TCR associations to individual alleles was difficult when HLA alleles, especially DR and DQ, strongly co-occurred. Because HLA typing was unavailable for some donors at each locus, only the typed subset was used in association tests. Compared with the roughly 710-donor mean, donors in an Asian-associated ancestry cluster had fewer N-insertions in productive TCRs, according to a later genetic analysis. Broadly in line with IMGT annotations, most TCR beta V segments showed up in productive rearrangements about 87% or about 30% of the time in an earlier analysis of 450 to 750 of the donors. In a later analysis, several top co-occurrence clusters were reported to appear linked to parvovirus B19, influenza, CMV and Epstein-Barr virus. In the study, roughly 160 TCR beta chains were listed as associated with cytomegalovirus. A few of the identified cytomegalovirus-associated TCR beta chains were confirmed in vitro to be specific for cytomegalovirus antigens. Cytomegalovirus status was reported to be diagnosed by the classifier with high specificity and sensitivity in both the original and validation cohorts. Correlated functional status among segregating V segments might reflect linkage disequilibrium, but an unknown experimental factor could not be ruled out. For the cohort, immune exposure information was limited to CMV serostatus. An association between a missense DCLRE1C variant and V-gene and J-gene trimming of TCR beta chains was found in a later genetic analysis and replicated in an independent cohort. In a later analysis, the rate of TCR association differed among HLA loci, with DRB1 alleles having the most associated TCRs and HLA-C alleles having the fewest. A further reported finding was that TCR beta sequences accurately predicted the HLA-A and HLA-B alleles for most subjects in the first cohort. The sequencing pipeline was judged likely to have produced a cluster of highly shared sequence variants as a technical artifact. Most TCR sequences were observed very rarely across donors, whereas some public TCRs were present in many individuals. The 87-base-pair reads could not distinguish some IMGT-functional V segments, including TRBV6-2 and TRBV6-3, so those segments were excluded. This cohort had only TCR beta chains sequenced, and the lack of alpha or paired-chain data limited which features could be detected. In a later analysis, HLA-associated TCR beta chains showed more clonal expansion and lower generation probabilities than non-associated chains that were equally common. Because counts were too low, around 18 rarely observed V segments, including chromosome 9 orphons, were left out of the earlier analysis of 587 of the donors. A later analysis associated 17,000 or so TCR beta sequences with specific HLA alleles at a false discovery rate of 0.05. Presence/absence analyses assumed roughly uniform sequencing depth across donors, an assumption that may not hold. According to a later analysis, most CMV-associated TCR beta chains appeared to be HLA-restricted, and the HLA associations seemed to be driven largely by CMV exposure.

Libraries were built with the immunoSEQ multiplex PCR assay. For the multiplex PCR, a mixture combining 60 forward primers for TCR Vbeta segments and 13 reverse primers for TCR Jbeta segments was used. A multiplex PCR assay on genomic DNA amplified the CDR3 region of rearranged TCR beta genes. On the Illumina HiSeq System, the amplified TCR beta libraries were sequenced as 87-base-pair reads. As for how the authors treated the data: In a later analysis, some 80 million unique TCR beta chains were counted across the approximately 640 repertoires, and about 10 million of these chains were shared by at least two donors. A nearest-neighbor algorithm error-corrected the raw reads and collapsed the reads into unique sequences, merging closely related sequences to remove PCR and sequencing errors. CDR3 sequences were aligned to IMGT reference sequences to assign V, D and J gene segments. For a sequence to be retained, a match of at least six nucleotides to both a V gene segment and a J gene segment was required. Rearrangements were called productive when the CDR3 lacked stop codons and stayed in frame with V and J; all others were non-productive. CDR3 was defined according to IMGT convention as the region running from the second conserved V-encoded cysteine to the conserved J-encoded phenylalanine. The earlier analysis of about 530 of the donors excluded any sequence lacking an unambiguous match to a single V gene segment. In an earlier analysis of several hundred of the donors, V segments were called functional above 56.7% productive rearrangements and were called segregating when the between-donor standard deviation exceeded 5%. A statistical classification framework was built for diagnosing cytomegalovirus status from the catalog of TCR beta chain sequences. A later analysis assigned V and J genes by comparing TCR nucleotide sequences with IMGT/GENE-DB human TR gene sequences. In a later analysis, CDR3 sequences and most-parsimonious VDJ recombination scenarios were assigned using the TCRdist pipeline. A later analysis defined each TCR beta chain by its CDR3 amino acid sequence plus V-gene family, and excluded reads lacking a unique V-gene family. As a way to deal with suspected cross-contamination and a sequencing artifact, a later analysis dropped 450 to 600 nucleotide sequences that were highly shared and had low generation probability. In a later analysis, a clonal expansion index for each public chain was calculated from normalized within-repertoire ranks of inferred template counts. Generation probabilities in a later analysis came from a VDJ recombination model fitted to out-of-frame rearrangements, and those results were checked against IGoR. In a later analysis, hypergeometric tests were used to score TCR-TCR, TCR-HLA and TCR-CMV co-occurrence, with a repertoire-size bias correction applied to TCR pairs. False discovery rates were estimated in a later analysis by permuting HLA or CMV assignments 20 times. In a later analysis, co-occurring TCRs were grouped using DBSCAN, and TCRdist sequence similarity was added for clustering within HLA-allele-positive subsets. For co-occurrence clustering, repertoires with fewer than 30,000 or more than 120,000 public chains were excluded, along with 4 to 6 repertoires with anomalous nucleotide sharing. As stored in TCRdb, this immuneACCESS dataset retains in-frame rearrangements with V and J assigned. A fraction of the clones does not appear; measured against another copy, unresolved V genes explain less than half of the discrepancy, and the remainder lacks a known reason. V and J calls and clone size are copied from that table; D and trimming were computed from the DNA. The sample profile shows some 130,000 clones; 75% to 85% of them were found once. The ten largest clones add up to over 2.5% of the sample.

This receptor was identified in a male donor in good health and CMV-seronegative. The sequenced sample was PBMCs. The sequence is built from TRBV7-9 and TRBJ2-1; the junction holds 11 bases that match TRBD2. The CDR3 region: CASSFSGGVNEQFF. The sequenced DNA: TGTGCCAGCAGCTTTAGCGGGGGGGTCAATGAGCAGTTCTTC.